These 27 T cell receptor beta chains share one sample of origin, sequenced in a study of metastatic and nonmetastatic thyroid tumors. No treatment of any kind had been given to any patient before thyroid surgery. TCRdb re-called the PCR reads with MiXCR. This table holds roughly 23,000 clones, 20% to 25% found once. Input material: blood. The origin of the receptors is a male donor with papillary thyroid cancer or a benign thyroid nodule (not recorded which). Some clones in this sample may be carry-over from other donors' samples.

The chain has TRBV10-2 and TRBJ2-7, with D unresolved. Germline V gene lookup returns CDR1 WSHSY and CDR2 SAAADI. V was cut by 6 bases and J by 4 bases, with 4 bases left in between. The CDR3 extends over 10 amino acids. The CDR3 is CASRGYEQYF. The CDR3 DNA is TGCGCCAGCAGGGGGTACGAGCAGTACTTC.

This clone was counted many times. The chain couples TRBV15 to TRBJ2-5; maybe TRBD2 (6 bases). Trimming took off 1 base at V and 9 bases at J, with 9 bases between the two ends. Germline-derived CDR1 and CDR2 are LNHNV and YYDKDF (reference sequence). This CDR3 spans 12 amino acids. The CDR3 loop reads CATSRVREAQYF. For the CDR3, the DNA is TGTGCCACCAGCAGAGTAAGGGAGGCCCAGTACTTC.

The V call is TRBV6-5, the J call TRBJ2-4; D possibly corresponds to TRBD2 (5 bases). Germline CDR1 reads MNHEY; CDR2 reads SVGAGI. Trimming stripped 2 bases from V and 0 bases from J, with 11 bases between. The CDR3 contains 16 residues. CDR3 region: CASSYPERVAKNIQYF. As DNA, the CDR3 is TGTGCCAGCAGTTACCCGGAGAGGGTAGCCAAAAACATTCAGTACTTC.

The gene calls are TRBV20-1 and TRBJ1-6; TRBD1 matches 7 bases. CDR1 and CDR2 (germline): DFQATT, SNEGSKA (reference sequence). The junction had 13 bases not matched to a gene; V was cut back by 5 bases and J by 6 bases. This CDR3 is 16 amino acids long. The CDR3 region has the DNA TGCAGTGCTCTCCCCGGGACAGCGGACCTTAATTCACCCCTCCACTTT. This codes for CSALPGTADLNSPLHF.

Relative to its sample, this clone is medium-sized (0.01 to 0.1%). The rearrangement uses TRBV20-1 and TRBJ1-6; D perhaps matches TRBD1 (5 bases). CDR3 length equals 16 residues. V lost 6 bases to trimming and J lost 2 bases, with 17 bases between them. Looked up from germline, CDR1 is DFQATT and CDR2 is SNEGSKA (reference sequence). This CDR3 is CSAPVRGRPYNSPLHF. CDR3 bases: TGCAGTGCCCCGGTGAGGGGCCGGCCCTATAATTCACCCCTCCACTTT.

This clone was counted at least ten times. The rearrangement joins TRBV19 to TRBJ2-1, with TRBD2 matching over 8 bases. There are 16 residues in the CDR3. The V segment lost 1 base and the J segment 2 bases; nucleotides outside the gene matches: 4. Germline V gene sequence: CDR1 LNHDA, CDR2 SQIVND (reference sequence). The CDR3 protein is CASSIGRAGAYNEQFF. The CDR3 bases are TGTGCCAGTAGTATAGGACGAGCGGGAGCCTACAATGAGCAGTTCTTC.

This clone was seen a handful of times. This chain joins TRBV28 and TRBJ2-7, with TRBD2 identical over 8 bases. Germline V gene sequence: CDR1 MDHEN, CDR2 SYDVKM. This CDR3 is built from 14 residues. V was pared by 1 base and J by 6 bases, with 5 bases of the junction left unmatched. As DNA, the CDR3 is TGTGCCAGCAGTTTATACGGGAGGGCCCGCGAGCAGTACTTC. Translating it yields CASSLYGRAREQYF.

The chain couples TRBV11-1 to TRBJ2-1; 8 bases are a match to TRBD1. CDR1 SGHAT and CDR2 FQDESV come from the germline V gene (reference sequence). This CDR3 contains 14 residues. The ends lost 4 bases at V and 2 bases at J; junction bases unmatched: 1. DNA of the CDR3: TGTGCCAGCAGCTCGGACAGGGCCTACAATGAGCAGTTCTTC. Its protein product is CASSSDRAYNEQFF.

V usage is TRBV7-9 and J usage is TRBJ2-7; tentatively, D is TRBD1 or TRBD2 (5 bases each). The CDR3 runs 15 residues. Looked up from germline, CDR1 is SEHNR and CDR2 is FQNEAQ (reference sequence). V shed 4 bases and J shed 2 bases, with 15 bases lying between them. This CDR3 reads CASSSTGPNPYEQYF. CDR3 nucleotides: TGTGCCAGCAGCTCCACGGGGCCCAATCCCTACGAGCAGTACTTC.

This chain links TRBV20-1 with TRBJ2-7; D might be TRBD1 (5 bases). V lost 6 bases, J lost 3 bases, and 18 bases lay in between. The germline V gene has CDR1 DFQATT and CDR2 SNEGSKA (reference sequence). The CDR3 runs 14 residues. CDR3 nucleotides: TGCAGTGCGGTAACCGGACATGAGGTCTACGAGCAGTACTTC. Translated, it gives CSAVTGHEVYEQYF.

The J gene is TRBJ2-7, the V gene TRBV20-1; the match to TRBD2 covers 10 bases. Germline V gives CDR1 DFQATT, CDR2 SNEGSKA (reference sequence). Trimming took 7 bases from V and 0 from J; bases not matched to a gene: 0. This CDR3 has 12 residues. This chain's CDR3 is CSGLAGSYEQYF. CDR3 coding DNA: TGCAGTGGACTAGCGGGCTCCTACGAGCAGTACTTC.

This clone was seen many times. The DNA for the CDR3 is TGCAGTGCTAGCGCGGGAGGCTACGAGCAGTACTTC. Residues: CSASAGGYEQYF. V is TRBV20-1 and J is TRBJ2-7; the match to TRBD2 covers 8 bases. CDR3 size: 12 residues. Trimming took 3 bases from V and 3 from J; bases not matched to a gene: 1. The germline CDR1 and CDR2 sequences are DFQATT and SNEGSKA (reference sequence).

This clone has a count of ten or more. J is TRBJ1-4 and V is TRBV27; D may be TRBD1 (6 bases). Trimming removed 4 bases at V and 1 base at J, with 10 bases between. CDR3 length equals 15 residues. Germline CDR1 and CDR2: MNHEY and SMNVEV (reference sequence). The CDR3 DNA follows: TGTGCCAGCAGTTCTACACAGGGAACTAATGAAAAACTGTTTTTT. Amino acid sequence: CASSSTQGTNEKLFF. Filled out from reference TRBV27 and TRBJ1-4, the complete variable domain reads EAQVTQNPRYLITVTGKKLTVTCSQNMNHEYMSWYRQDPGLGLRQIYYSMNVEVTDKGDVPEGYKVSRKEKRNFPLILESPSPNQTSLYFCASSSTQGTNEKLFFGSGTQLSVL.

This clone was recorded at least ten times. CDR3 sequence: CASSLGGRVGVHYGYTF. The CDR3 region has the DNA TGTGCCAGCAGCTTAGGGGGTCGTGTTGGGGTGCACTATGGCTACACCTTC. The V gene is TRBV7-9, the J gene TRBJ1-2; D is ambiguous. Germline V gives CDR1 SEHNR, CDR2 FQNEAQ (reference sequence). V lost 1 base, J lost 3 bases, and 18 bases lay in between. CDR3 length: 17 amino acids. Combining the CDR3 with reference TRBV7-9 and TRBJ1-2 gives the whole variable domain DTGVSQNPRHKITKRGQNVTFRCDPISEHNRLYWYRQTLGQGPEFLTYFQNEAQLEKSRLLSDRFSAERPKGSFSTLEIQRTEQGDSAMYLCASSLGGRVGVHYGYTFGSGTRLTVV.

This clone was found many times. The chain links TRBV5-1 to TRBJ2-1; TRBD1 agrees at 11 bases. CDR3 size: 15 residues. Looked up from germline, CDR1 is SGHRS and CDR2 is YFSETQ. The J segment lost 6 bases and the V segment lost 4 bases, leaving 6 bases of the junction unmatched. CDR3 region: CASSPWTGGINEQFF. The DNA of the CDR3 is TGCGCCAGCAGCCCCTGGACAGGGGGCATCAATGAGCAGTTCTTC.

This clone was seen ten or more times. The chain combines TRBV6-2 or TRBV6-3 with TRBJ2-1; 8 nucleotides match TRBD1. This CDR3 has 15 residues. CDR1 is MNHEY and CDR2 is SVGEGT in the germline V gene. The V segment lost 5 bases and the J segment 0 bases; nucleotides outside the gene matches: 3. This CDR3 reads CASSLTGGSYNEQFF. The CDR3 nucleotides are TGTGCCAGCAGTCTTACAGGGGGCTCCTACAATGAGCAGTTCTTC.

This clone was seen repeatedly, ten times or more. J is TRBJ2-5 and V is TRBV30; weak D call: TRBD2 (6 bases). CDR1 is GTSNPN, CDR2 SVGIG, per germline (reference sequence). V gave up 0 bases and J gave up 5 bases, with 16 bases separating them. There are 15 residues in the CDR3. CDR3 sequence reads: CAWSVRGAAGETQYF. CDR3 bases: TGTGCCTGGAGTGTACGAGGGGCGGCGGGGGAGACCCAGTACTTC.

The rearrangement joins TRBV6-1 to TRBJ1-1; D is perhaps TRBD1 (5 bases). The V and J ends lost 7 bases and 9 bases respectively, with 18 bases between them. Germline assignment: CDR1 MNHNS and CDR2 SASEGT. This CDR3 comprises 13 residues. The CDR3 nucleotides are TGTGCCAGCATTCCCGGGGGGGGGACTCAAGCTTTCTTT. Translated: CASIPGGGTQAFF.

This clone was recorded at least ten times. This chain connects TRBV20-1 to TRBJ1-1, with D uncertain. This CDR3 is built from 14 residues. Germline V gene data show CDR1 as DFQATT and CDR2 as SNEGSKA (reference sequence). Trimming left V 3 bases short and J 1 base short, with 12 bases between. In DNA form, the CDR3 reads TGCAGTGCTAGGCCGTTACAGAAGAACACTGAAGCTTTCTTT. This codes for CSARPLQKNTEAFF.

This clone was detected ten times or more. The chain has TRBV30 and TRBJ2-1; either TRBD1 or TRBD2 may fit D (6 bases each). Looked up from germline, CDR1 is GTSNPN and CDR2 is SVGIG (reference sequence). V lost 4 bases, J lost 8 bases, and 9 bases lay in between. The length of the CDR3 is 11 residues. The CDR3 DNA reads as TGTGCCTGGATGGGGGGCTATGAGCAGTTCTTC. Encoded protein: CAWMGGYEQFF.

The table lists this clone with many counts. The chain joins TRBV18 to TRBJ2-1, with D perhaps TRBD2 (5 bases). V was clipped by 4 bases and J by 9 bases, with 10 bases between them. The CDR3 extends over 12 amino acids. The germline V gene has CDR1 KGHSH and CDR2 LQKENI. CDR3 coding DNA: TGTGCCAGCTCACAGAACCGGGGTGAGCAGTTCTTC. Amino acid sequence: CASSQNRGEQFF.

Many counts were recorded for this clone. The chain has TRBV7-2 and TRBJ2-1; the D call may be TRBD1 or TRBD2 (6 bases each). Trimming took off 3 bases at V and 8 bases at J, with 20 bases between the two ends. This CDR3 has 16 amino acids. CDR1 is SGHTA and CDR2 is FQGNSA in the germline V gene. This CDR3 is CASSLTRPGARDEQFF. Here the CDR3 DNA reads TGTGCCAGCAGCTTGACCCGCCCGGGGGCTCGGGATGAGCAGTTCTTC. The full variable domain, with the rest looked up from reference TRBV7-2 and TRBJ2-1, is GAGVSQSPSNKVTEKGKDVELRCDPISGHTALYWYRQSLGQGLEFLIYFQGNSAPDKSGLPSDRFSAERTGGSVSTLTIQRTQQEDSAVYLCASSLTRPGARDEQFFGPGTRLTVL.

CDR3 region: CASSDGTSGNNEQFF. The DNA of the CDR3 is TGTGCCAGCAGTGACGGGACTAGCGGTAACAATGAGCAGTTCTTC. The chain is built from TRBV6-4 and TRBJ2-1; TRBD2 matches at 11 bases. V shed 2 bases and J 5 bases; nucleotides not matched to a gene: 2. The CDR3 is 15 amino acids. The germline V gene encodes CDR1 MRHNA and CDR2 SNTAGT.

This clone was seen at least ten times. The chain recombines TRBV20-1 with TRBJ2-7; 9 bases are a match to TRBD2. The CDR3 has 15 residues. V shed 5 bases, J shed 3 bases, and the junction held 11 bases outside the gene matches. Germline loops: CDR1 DFQATT, CDR2 SNEGSKA (reference sequence). The CDR3 reads CSADRSASGVYEQYF. Here the CDR3 DNA reads TGCAGTGCTGACCGCTCGGCTAGCGGGGTCTACGAGCAGTACTTC.

Judged by abundance, this clone is medium-sized. The gene calls are TRBV6-4 and TRBJ1-2, with a weak D call TRBD1 (5 bases). Germline CDR1 reads MRHNA; CDR2 reads SNTAGT. V dropped 11 bases and J dropped 7 bases, with 23 bases sitting between them. The CDR3 sequence is 14 residues long. The chain's CDR3 is CAGQTGTERSGYTF. The CDR3 DNA reads as TGTGCCGGCCAGACCGGGACGGAGCGGAGTGGCTACACCTTC.

This clone was counted between two and nine times. J is TRBJ2-1 and V is TRBV12-3 or TRBV12-4; the match to TRBD2 covers 9 bases. With 10 bases clipped from V and 9 bases from J, the junction kept 16 bases outside the gene matches. The CDR3 spans 15 residues. The CDR3 spells CAISPGTSSWCEQFF. The CDR3 nucleotides are TGTGCCATCAGCCCTGGGACTAGCTCTTGGTGTGAGCAGTTCTTC.

DNA of the CDR3: TGTGCCAGCACCCCCGGGTACAGTGGGACCACTGAAGCTTTCTTT. Protein: CASTPGYSGTTEAFF. The chain joins TRBV12-3 or TRBV12-4 to TRBJ1-1; D possibly corresponds to TRBD1 (5 bases). V dropped 7 bases and J dropped 4 bases, with 19 bases sitting between them. The CDR3 covers 15 residues.